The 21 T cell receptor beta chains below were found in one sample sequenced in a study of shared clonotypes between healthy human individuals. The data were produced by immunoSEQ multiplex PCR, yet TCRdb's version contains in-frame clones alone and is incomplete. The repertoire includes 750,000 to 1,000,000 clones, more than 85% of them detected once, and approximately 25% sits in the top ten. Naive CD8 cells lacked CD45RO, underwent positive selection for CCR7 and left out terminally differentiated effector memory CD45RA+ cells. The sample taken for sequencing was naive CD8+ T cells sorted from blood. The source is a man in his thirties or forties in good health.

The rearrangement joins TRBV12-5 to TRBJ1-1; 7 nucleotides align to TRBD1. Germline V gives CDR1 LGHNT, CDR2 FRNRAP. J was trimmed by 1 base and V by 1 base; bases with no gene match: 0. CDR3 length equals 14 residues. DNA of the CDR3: TGTGCTAGTGGTTTGGGACAGGGGAACACTGAAGCTTTCTTT. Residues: CASGLGQGNTEAFF.

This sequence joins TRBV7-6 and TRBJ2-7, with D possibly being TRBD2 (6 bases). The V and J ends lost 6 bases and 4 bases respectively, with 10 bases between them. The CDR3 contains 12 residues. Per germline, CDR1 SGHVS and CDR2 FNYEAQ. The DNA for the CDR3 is TGTGCCAGCAGTCCCGGGGGATACGAGCAGTACTTC. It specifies CASSPGGYEQYF.

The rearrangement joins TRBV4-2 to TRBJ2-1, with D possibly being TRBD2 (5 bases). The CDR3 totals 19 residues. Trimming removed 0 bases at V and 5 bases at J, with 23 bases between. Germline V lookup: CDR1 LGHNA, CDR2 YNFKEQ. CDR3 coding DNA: TGTGCCAGCAGCCAAGAGGCCACTTCTCCAGCGGTGGAACACAATGAGCAGTTCTTC. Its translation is CASSQEATSPAVEHNEQFF.

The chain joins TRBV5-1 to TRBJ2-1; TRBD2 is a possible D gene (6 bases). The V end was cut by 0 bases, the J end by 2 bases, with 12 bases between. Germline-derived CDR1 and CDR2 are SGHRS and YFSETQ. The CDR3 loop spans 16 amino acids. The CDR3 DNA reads TGCGCCAGCAGCTTGGGAGCGGGCCCGACCTACAATGAGCAGTTCTTC. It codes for CASSLGAGPTYNEQFF.

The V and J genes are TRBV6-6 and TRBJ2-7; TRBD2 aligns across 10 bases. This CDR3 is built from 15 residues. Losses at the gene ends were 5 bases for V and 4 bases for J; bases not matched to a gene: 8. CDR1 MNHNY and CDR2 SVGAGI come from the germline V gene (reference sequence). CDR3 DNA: TGTGCCAGCAGTCCCTCAGCGGGAGGGCCTTACGAGCAGTACTTC. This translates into CASSPSAGGPYEQYF.

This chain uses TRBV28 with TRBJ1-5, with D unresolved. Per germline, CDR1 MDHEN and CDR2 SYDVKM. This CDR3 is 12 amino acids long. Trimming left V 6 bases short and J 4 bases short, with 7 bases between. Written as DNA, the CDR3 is TGTGCCAGCAGGGAAAAGAATCAGCCCCAGCATTTT. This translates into CASREKNQPQHF.

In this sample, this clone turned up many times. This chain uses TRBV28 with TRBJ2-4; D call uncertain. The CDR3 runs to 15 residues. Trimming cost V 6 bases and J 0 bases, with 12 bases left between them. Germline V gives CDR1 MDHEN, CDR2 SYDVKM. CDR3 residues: CASRTYNLAKNIQYF. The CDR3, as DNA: TGTGCCAGCAGGACTTATAACCTAGCCAAAAACATTCAGTACTTC. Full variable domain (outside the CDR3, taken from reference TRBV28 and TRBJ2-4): DVKVTQSSRYLVKRTGEKVFLECVQDMDHENMFWYRQDPGLGLRLIYFSYDVKMKEKGDIPEGYSVSREKKERFSLILESASTNQTSMYLCASRTYNLAKNIQYFGAGTRLSVL.

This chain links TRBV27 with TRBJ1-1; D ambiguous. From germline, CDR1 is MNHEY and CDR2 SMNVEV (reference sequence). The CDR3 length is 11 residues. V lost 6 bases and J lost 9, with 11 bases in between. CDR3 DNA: TGTGCCAGCAGAACGGGCCTGAAAGCTTTCTTT. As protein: CASRTGLKAFF.

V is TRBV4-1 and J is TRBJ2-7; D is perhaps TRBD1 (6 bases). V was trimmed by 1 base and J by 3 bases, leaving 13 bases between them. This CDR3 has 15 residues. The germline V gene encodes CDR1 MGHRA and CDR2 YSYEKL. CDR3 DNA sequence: TGCGCCAGCAGCCAAGTTTCGACAGGTTACTACGAGCAGTACTTC. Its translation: CASSQVSTGYYEQYF.

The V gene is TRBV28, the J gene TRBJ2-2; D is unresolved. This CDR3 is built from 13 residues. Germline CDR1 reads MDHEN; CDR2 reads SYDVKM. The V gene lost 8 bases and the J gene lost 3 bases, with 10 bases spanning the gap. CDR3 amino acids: CASGKADTGELFF. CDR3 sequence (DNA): TGTGCCAGCGGGAAGGCGGACACCGGGGAGCTGTTTTTT.

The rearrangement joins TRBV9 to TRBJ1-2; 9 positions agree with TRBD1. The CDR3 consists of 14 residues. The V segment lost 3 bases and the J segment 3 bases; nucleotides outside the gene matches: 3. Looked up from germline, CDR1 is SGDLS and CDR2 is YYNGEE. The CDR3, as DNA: TGTGCCAGCAGCGGGACAGGGGAACACTATGGCTACACCTTC. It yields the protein CASSGTGEHYGYTF. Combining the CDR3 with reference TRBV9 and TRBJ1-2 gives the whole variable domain DSGVTQTPKHLITATGQRVTLRCSPRSGDLSVYWYQQSLDQGLQFLIQYYNGEERAKGNILERFSAQQFPDLHSELNLSSLELGDSALYFCASSGTGEHYGYTFGSGTRLTVV.

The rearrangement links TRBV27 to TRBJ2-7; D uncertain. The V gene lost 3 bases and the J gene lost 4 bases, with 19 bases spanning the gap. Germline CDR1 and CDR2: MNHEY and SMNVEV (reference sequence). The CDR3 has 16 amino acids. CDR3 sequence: CASSFGPSIPSYEQYF. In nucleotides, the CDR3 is TGTGCCAGCAGTTTTGGGCCGTCGATCCCCTCTTACGAGCAGTACTTC.

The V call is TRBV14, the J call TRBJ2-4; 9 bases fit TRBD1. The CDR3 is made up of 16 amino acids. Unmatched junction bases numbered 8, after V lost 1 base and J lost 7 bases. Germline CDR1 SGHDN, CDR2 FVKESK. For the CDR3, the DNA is TGTGCCAGCAGCCAAGGATCCGGGACAGGGTGGAACATTCAGTACTTC. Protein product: CASSQGSGTGWNIQYF.

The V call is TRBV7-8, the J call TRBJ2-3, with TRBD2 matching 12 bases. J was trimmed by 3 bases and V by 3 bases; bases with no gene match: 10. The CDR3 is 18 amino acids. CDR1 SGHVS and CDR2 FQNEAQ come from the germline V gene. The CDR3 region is CASSLGLAGAVKTDTQYF. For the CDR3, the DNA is TGTGCCAGCAGCTTGGGACTAGCGGGCGCCGTGAAAACAGATACGCAGTATTTT.

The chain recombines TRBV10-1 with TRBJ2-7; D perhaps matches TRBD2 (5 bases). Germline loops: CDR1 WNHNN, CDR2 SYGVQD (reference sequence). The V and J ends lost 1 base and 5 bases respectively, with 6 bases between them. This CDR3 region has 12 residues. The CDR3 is CASSEFGNEQYF. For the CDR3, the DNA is TGCGCCAGCAGTGAGTTCGGGAACGAGCAGTACTTC.

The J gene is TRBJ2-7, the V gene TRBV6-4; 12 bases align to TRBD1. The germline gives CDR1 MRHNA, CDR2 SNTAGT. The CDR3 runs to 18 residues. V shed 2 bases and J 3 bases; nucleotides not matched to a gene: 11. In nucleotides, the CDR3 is TGTGCCAGCAGTGACGCGGGACAGGGGGCTCTCGAGTTCTACGAGCAGTACTTC. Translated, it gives CASSDAGQGALEFYEQYF.

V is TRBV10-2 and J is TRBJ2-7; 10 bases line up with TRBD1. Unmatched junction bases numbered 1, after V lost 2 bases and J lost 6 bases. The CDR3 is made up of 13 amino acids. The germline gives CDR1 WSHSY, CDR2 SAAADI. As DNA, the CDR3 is TGCGCCAGCAGTGAGGGACAGGGGGGCGAGCAGTACTTC. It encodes CASSEGQGGEQYF.

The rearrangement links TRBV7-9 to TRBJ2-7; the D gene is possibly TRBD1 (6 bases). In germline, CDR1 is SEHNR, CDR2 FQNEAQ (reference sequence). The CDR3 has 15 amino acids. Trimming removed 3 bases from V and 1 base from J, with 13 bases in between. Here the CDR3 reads CASSFPGQKSYEQYF. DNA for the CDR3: TGTGCCAGCAGCTTCCCCGGACAGAAGTCCTACGAGCAGTACTTC.

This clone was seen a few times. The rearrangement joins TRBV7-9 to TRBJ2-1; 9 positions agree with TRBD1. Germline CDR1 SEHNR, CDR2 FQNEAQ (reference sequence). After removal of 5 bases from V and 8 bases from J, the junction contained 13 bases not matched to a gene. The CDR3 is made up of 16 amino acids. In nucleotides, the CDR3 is TGTGCCAGCAGCACCAACCGGGACAGGGTGTTCGATGAGCAGTTCTTC. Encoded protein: CASSTNRDRVFDEQFF.

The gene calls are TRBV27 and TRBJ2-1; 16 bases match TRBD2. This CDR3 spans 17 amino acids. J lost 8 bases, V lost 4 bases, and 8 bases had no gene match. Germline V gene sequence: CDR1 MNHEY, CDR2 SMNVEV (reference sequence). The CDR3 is CASSSGTSGRAVYEQFF. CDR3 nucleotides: TGTGCCAGCAGTTCCGGGACTAGCGGGAGGGCCGTATATGAGCAGTTCTTC.

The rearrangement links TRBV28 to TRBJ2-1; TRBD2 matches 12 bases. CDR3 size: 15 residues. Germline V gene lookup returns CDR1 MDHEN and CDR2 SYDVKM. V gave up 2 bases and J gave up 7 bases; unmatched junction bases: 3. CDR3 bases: TGTGCCAGCAGTTTAGTGCTAGCGGGAGGGAATGAGCAGTTCTTC. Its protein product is CASSLVLAGGNEQFF.